The rows below give T cell receptor beta chains drawn from one sample of a study of shared clonotypes between healthy human individuals. Repertoires were generated with immunoSEQ multiplex PCR, while TCRdb's copy carries only in-frame clones and drops some. This sample carries millions of clones, roughly 94% of them seen once, and the ten largest clones take 1.1%. The specimen sequenced was naive CD8+ T cells sorted from blood. These receptor sequences come from a man younger than 30 in good health. Each CDR3 is given with its conserved first and last residue. D genes are given only for firm matches. Not every row has a clone size; where given, it reads once, few, many or a size class.

abundance	len	v_gene	d_gene	j_gene	CDR3aa
-	13	TRBV5-1	-	TRBJ1-1	CASSTQENTEAFF
-	16	TRBV28	TRBD1	TRBJ1-1	CASSSTGVGTNTEAFF
-	14	TRBV11-1	-	TRBJ2-7	CASSLWGLGDEQYF
-	11	TRBV21-1	-	TRBJ1-6	CASSSHSPLHF
-	15	TRBV5-1	-	TRBJ2-7	CASSSSGLSSYEQYF
-	11	TRBV20-1	-	TRBJ2-7	CSASHGAEQYF
-	14	TRBV5-5	TRBD1	TRBJ2-7	CASSLLQGSYEQYF
-	15	TRBV19	TRBD2	TRBJ2-3	CASRIAGGGTDTQYF
-	15	TRBV5-6	-	TRBJ2-7	CASSLAQVHSYEQYF
-	16	TRBV7-9	-	TRBJ1-4	CASSSPGGELNEKLFF
-	15	TRBV14	-	TRBJ1-1	CASSQGFWGSTEAFF
-	12	TRBV2	-	TRBJ2-1	CASSEMKMEQFF
-	17	TRBV21-1	-	TRBJ2-3	CASSRMGLAGDLNTQYF
-	19	TRBV15	-	TRBJ2-3	CATSRDWDREGGRTDTQYF
-	18	TRBV7-6	TRBD2	TRBJ2-3	CASSPGLAGGPGTDTQYF
-	14	TRBV13	-	TRBJ2-1	CASSYGTGANEQFF
-	19	TRBV19	TRBD2	TRBJ2-3	CASTPPRTSGRALPDTQYF
-	12	TRBV7-9	-	TRBJ2-7	CASSSRDYEQYF
once	12	TRBV27	-	TRBJ2-1	CASSKTLNEQFF
-	13	TRBV2	-	TRBJ1-2	CASSAGTSYGYTF
-	13	TRBV7-9	-	TRBJ1-1	CASSLVPEAEAFF
-	16	TRBV4-1	TRBD1	TRBJ2-1	CASSQDRGTGKNEQFF
-	14	TRBV5-6	-	TRBJ1-6	CASSLIGANSPLHF